These T cell receptor beta chains were read from a single sample in a study of blood T cell repertoires in COVID-19. Method: immunoSEQ multiplex PCR; TCRdb's copy keeps in-frame clones and lacks some. Here the sample spans under 200,000 clones, approximately 90% being singletons. The material sequenced was PBMCs or T cells enriched from blood (not recorded which). The receptors here all came from a woman in her forties or fifties who had recovered from COVID-19. The conserved cysteine and the conserved F or W are not part of the CDR3 here. D genes are given only for firm matches.

D gene	J gene	V gene	CDR3 protein
TRBD1	TRBJ2-5	TRBV18	ATRRDSLQETQY
TRBD1	TRBJ2-2	TRBV19	ASRTTQRGPGELF
TRBD2	TRBJ2-7	TRBV11-3	ASRDSGTRPGEQY
.	TRBJ1-6	TRBV7-8	ASSPRQETSPLH
.	TRBJ2-2	TRBV5-4	ASSLGRADTGELF
TRBD1	TRBJ1-3	TRBV9	ASSPWGGGQAENTIY
TRBD2	TRBJ2-1	TRBV11-3	ASSLDLGQRGLPFGEQF
.	TRBJ2-7	TRBV4-3	ASSQLQGNEQY
TRBD2	TRBJ2-2	TRBV6-4	ASRSIAGLAGGVGTGELF
.	TRBJ2-3	TRBV7-8	ASSLAPGHTDTQY
.	TRBJ1-1	TRBV27	ASSRGGTEAF
.	TRBJ1-6	TRBV7-8	ASSFIEGESPLH